The sequence of this T cell receptor beta chain was determined in a study of identical twins. Germline V lookup: CDR1 SGDLS, CDR2 YYNGEE. J was trimmed by 10 bases and V by 4 bases; bases with no gene match: 9. This CDR3 has 14 amino acids. As for this clonotype: Its specificity is unknown.

Regarding the study as a whole: Cross-sectional statistics underpinned the conclusions; the same donors were not followed. Out-of-frame alpha sequences that twins shared showed excess low generation probability.

With template switching, a universal primer site was added, and the cDNA carried unique molecular identifiers. MiXCR, run by TCRdb on the 5' RACE reads, gives a single entry per CDR3 protein. The sample includes approximately 620,000 distinct CDR3 sequences, 8.5% to 9% of them seen just once. These same records also appear under a second study, on yellow fever vaccine responses in identical twins.

This sequence joins TRBV9 and TRBJ2-1; 9 bases are a match to TRBD2. This TCR derives from a woman aged 18-30 years in good health. The sequencing input was PBMCs. CDR3 residues: CASSPGQLAGEQFF. CDR3 coding DNA: TGTGCCAGCAGCCCGGGACAGCTAGCGGGGGAGCAGTTCTTC.